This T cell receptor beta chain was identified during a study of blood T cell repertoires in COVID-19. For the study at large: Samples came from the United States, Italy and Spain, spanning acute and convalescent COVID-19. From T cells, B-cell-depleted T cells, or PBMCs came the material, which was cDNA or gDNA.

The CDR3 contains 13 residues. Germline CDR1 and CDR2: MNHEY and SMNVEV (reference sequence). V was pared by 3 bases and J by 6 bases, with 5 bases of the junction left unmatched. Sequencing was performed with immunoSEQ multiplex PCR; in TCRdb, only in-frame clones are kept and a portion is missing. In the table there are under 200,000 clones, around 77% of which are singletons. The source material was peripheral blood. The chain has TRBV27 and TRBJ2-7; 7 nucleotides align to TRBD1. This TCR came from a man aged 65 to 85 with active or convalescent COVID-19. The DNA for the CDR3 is TGTGCCAGCAGTTTGACAGGGCAAAGCGAGCAGTACTTC. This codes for CASSLTGQSEQYF.